Below are 18 T cell receptor beta chains sequenced from a single sample in a study of blood T cell repertoires in COVID-19 (dated by TCRdb to between 2020 and 2021). Library creation used the immunoSEQ multiplex PCR assay. TCRdb mirrors the immuneACCESS table, restricted to in-frame sequences. Some clones are absent from its copies; in checked studies, under half trace to an unresolved V gene, and the reason for the others is unknown. This sample gives 200,000 to 300,000 clones in total; roughly four fifths of them show up just once. The ten largest clones add up to around 4.7% of the sample. Material for sequencing was peripheral blood. These receptors all stem from a woman in her seventies with acute or convalescent COVID-19.

V usage is TRBV19 and J usage is TRBJ2-7; 9 bases match TRBD1. The germline V gene has CDR1 LNHDA and CDR2 SQIVND (reference sequence). The CDR3 contains 12 residues. V shed 8 bases and J 5 bases; nucleotides not matched to a gene: 4. As DNA, the CDR3 is TGTGCCAGTCGACAGGGGGACCACGAGCAGTACTTC. It translates to CASRQGDHEQYF.

The chain recombines TRBV6-2 or TRBV6-3 with TRBJ1-2; D possibly corresponds to TRBD1 (6 bases). V lost 2 bases, J lost 3 bases, and 16 bases lay in between. CDR1 is MNHEY, CDR2 SVGEGT, per germline. The CDR3 runs 16 residues. In nucleotides, the CDR3 is TGTGCCAGCAGTTACGAACAGGGCGAAGCAGACTATGGCTACACCTTC. Its translation: CASSYEQGEADYGYTF.

This clone was recorded a few times. The chain carries TRBV7-9 and TRBJ2-3; tentatively, D is TRBD2 (5 bases). In germline, CDR1 is SEHNR, CDR2 FQNEAQ (reference sequence). This CDR3 spans 15 amino acids. V was pared by 5 bases and J by 2 bases, with 14 bases between. CDR3 DNA: TGTGCCAGCAGCCCTAAGCGGCGGCACACAGATACGCAGTATTTT. This translates into CASSPKRRHTDTQYF.

The V call is TRBV5-6, the J call TRBJ2-2; 7 positions agree with TRBD2. Per the germline V gene, CDR1 is SGHDT and CDR2 is YYEEEE. The CDR3 consists of 17 residues. J lost 4 bases, V lost 3 bases, and 12 bases had no gene match. DNA for the CDR3: TGTGCCAGCAGCTCGACGGGCTGGGGGGGACCCACCGGGGAGCTGTTTTTT. Translation: CASSSTGWGGPTGELFF.

DNA for the CDR3: TGCAGCGCAGTGGACACCCGCAGAACCTACGAGCAGTACTTC. Translating gives CSAVDTRRTYEQYF. V and J are TRBV29-1 and TRBJ2-7, with D possibly matching TRBD1 (5 bases). This CDR3 spans 14 amino acids. V lost 7 bases, J lost 2 bases, and 18 bases lay in between. CDR1 and CDR2 from the germline V gene are SQVTM and ANQGSEA.

V is TRBV19 and J is TRBJ1-6; 7 bases are a match to TRBD1. CDR3 length: 15 residues. V lost 8 bases to trimming and J lost 8 bases; unmatched junction nucleotides: 12. Per germline, CDR1 LNHDA and CDR2 SQIVND (reference sequence). This chain's CDR3 is CASGGSGQSYSPLHF. The DNA for the CDR3 is TGTGCCAGTGGCGGATCGGGACAGAGTTATTCACCCCTCCACTTT.

The chain employs TRBV6-6 and TRBJ1-2; TRBD1 is a possible D gene (6 bases). This CDR3 comprises 14 residues. Per germline, CDR1 MNHNY and CDR2 SVGAGI (reference sequence). V lost 6 bases, J lost 8 bases, and 19 bases lay in between. The CDR3 spells CASSDRDIGGGYTF. For the CDR3, the DNA is TGTGCCAGCAGCGACCGGGACATTGGAGGAGGCTACACCTTC.

The V and J genes are TRBV19 and TRBJ2-7; 8 bases align to TRBD1. The CDR3 sequence is 14 residues long. The V gene end was trimmed by 2 bases and the J gene end by 3 bases; junction bases not matched to a gene: 3. Germline CDR1 and CDR2: LNHDA and SQIVND (reference sequence). The CDR3, as DNA: TGTGCCAGTAGTATACAGGGGGCAGACTACGAGCAGTACTTC. Translating gives CASSIQGADYEQYF.

This rearrangement joins TRBV11-2 to TRBJ2-5; D may be TRBD2 (6 bases). In germline, CDR1 is SGHAT, CDR2 FQNNGV. Trimming took 5 bases from V and 5 from J, leaving 18 bases between them. This CDR3 is 15 amino acids long. The DNA of the CDR3 is TGTGCCAGCAGCCTAAGATTGGGAGGTGGGGAGACCCAGTACTTC. This translates into CASSLRLGGGETQYF.

The chain uses TRBV28 and TRBJ2-7; TRBD2 aligns across 12 bases. The germline CDR1 and CDR2 sequences are MDHEN and SYDVKM. Trimming cost V 7 bases and J 7 bases; bases outside gene matches: 14. The CDR3 contains 16 residues. The CDR3 DNA follows: TGTGCCAGCACACGAACTAGCGGGGGGCCAAGTAGGGAGCAGTACTTC. The encoded protein is CASTRTSGGPSREQYF.

The chain links TRBV10-1 to TRBJ2-3; the D gene is possibly TRBD1 (5 bases). Trimming removed 2 bases from V and 5 bases from J, with 11 bases in between. CDR1 is WNHNN, CDR2 SYGVQD, per germline (reference sequence). CDR3 size: 14 residues. Here the CDR3 reads CASSEGAVGDTQYF. DNA of the CDR3: TGCGCCAGCAGTGAGGGGGCAGTAGGAGATACGCAGTATTTT.

The chain combines TRBV28 with TRBJ1-2; D is perhaps TRBD1 (6 bases). With 2 bases removed from V and 3 bases from J, the gap between germline ends came to 13 bases. This CDR3 has 15 amino acids. In germline, CDR1 is MDHEN, CDR2 SYDVKM. This chain's CDR3 is CASSLLGGLDYGYTF. CDR3 nucleotide sequence: TGTGCCAGCAGTTTACTCGGGGGGCTGGACTATGGCTACACCTTC.

This clone showed up just once. The rearrangement uses TRBV3-1 (or the pseudogene TRBV3-2) and TRBJ1-5, with a possible D match to TRBD1 (5 bases). From germline, CDR1 is LGHDT and CDR2 YNNKEL (reference sequence). This CDR3 is built from 14 residues. V lost 6 bases to trimming and J lost 0 bases, with 9 bases between them. CDR3 amino acids: CASSLGDSNQPQHF. DNA of the CDR3: TGTGCCAGCAGTCTAGGGGATAGCAATCAGCCCCAGCATTTT.

This clone was seen a single time. The gene calls are TRBV30 and TRBJ1-6; D remains unclear. CDR1 is GTSNPN and CDR2 is SVGIG in the germline V gene (reference sequence). V was pared by 0 bases and J by 0 bases, with 9 bases between. This CDR3 has 16 amino acids. CDR3 region: CAWSVQQSSYNSPLHF. CDR3 DNA: TGTGCCTGGAGTGTACAGCAGAGCTCCTATAATTCACCCCTCCACTTT.

The rearrangement joins TRBV24-1 to TRBJ1-2, with D perhaps matching TRBD1 (6 bases). Deletions cut 4 bases from V and 7 bases from J, with 15 bases between. Germline CDR1 KGHDR, CDR2 SFDVKD. The CDR3 sequence is 14 residues long. This CDR3 reads CATSESPGGSGYTF. The CDR3 DNA reads TGTGCCACCAGTGAATCACCGGGGGGCTCTGGCTACACCTTC.

J is TRBJ1-6 and V is TRBV2; 8 bases align to TRBD1. Losses at the gene ends were 3 bases for V and 9 bases for J; bases not matched to a gene: 7. Germline values: CDR1 SNHLY, CDR2 FYNNEI. The CDR3 sequence is 15 residues long. CDR3 sequence reads: CASSDSGTGFSPLHF. CDR3 bases: TGTGCCAGCAGTGACTCCGGGACAGGATTTTCACCCCTCCACTTT.

The rearrangement joins TRBV18 to TRBJ2-1; 7 nucleotides line up with TRBD2. Germline V gene sequence: CDR1 KGHSH, CDR2 LQKENI. The V gene end was trimmed by 8 bases and the J gene end by 12 bases; junction bases not matched to a gene: 13. CDR3 length: 13 amino acids. CDR3 coding DNA: TGTGCCAGCGCGGAGAATTCAGCGGGGAGGCAGTTCTTC. This encodes CASAENSAGRQFF.

The chain has TRBV5-1 and TRBJ2-3, with 7 bases matching TRBD1. V trimming: 1 base; J trimming: 0 bases; junction bases outside the gene matches: 2. The CDR3 covers 15 residues. CDR1 is SGHRS and CDR2 is YFSETQ in the germline V gene. CDR3 protein: CASSLTTGSTDTQYF. The CDR3 bases are TGCGCCAGCAGCTTGACGACAGGGAGCACAGATACGCAGTATTTT.